This T cell receptor (beta chain) was obtained from a study of spatial heterogeneity in lung cancer. TCRdb recomputed calls from the 5' RACE reads with MiXCR, one row per CDR3 protein. The data contain 85,000 to 100,000 distinct CDR3 sequences, roughly 12% of them singletons. This clonotype turned up a few times. Time point noted: sample taken at primary tumor resection. Frozen PBMC, nontumor lung or tumor provided whole RNA, which was sequenced unsorted. CDR1 LGHDT and CDR2 YNNKEL come from the germline V gene (reference sequence). Trimming stripped 1 base from V and 1 base from J, with 10 bases between. The CDR3 is made up of 15 amino acids.

Sample: PBMCs, taken at surgery. The chain uses TRBV3-1 and TRBJ1-1, with D perhaps matching TRBD1 (5 bases). This TCR came from a male donor with early-stage non-small cell lung cancer. CDR3 region: CASSQGTGGNTEAFF. The CDR3 DNA is TGTGCCAGCAGCCAAGGTACGGGGGGGAACACTGAAGCTTTCTTT. Full variable domain (missing parts from reference TRBV3-1 and TRBJ1-1): DTAVSQTPKYLVTQMGNDKSIKCEQNLGHDTMYWYKQDSKKFLKIMFSYNNKELIINETVPNRFSPKSPDKAHLNLHINSLELGDSAVYFCASSQGTGGNTEAFFGQGTRLTVV.